The 29 T cell receptor beta chains below all came from one sample that was sequenced in a study of blood T cells in healthy people across ages. Using a J-beta primer mix together with a sample-barcoded 5' primer, a second PCR was run for roughly 7 to 12 cycles. TCRdb fed the 5' RACE reads into MiXCR, producing one record per CDR3 protein. Of about 590,000 distinct CDR3 sequences listed, about 30% are singletons. The sample consisted of blood. The receptors were gathered from a woman of 80 years or more in good health.

In its sample, this clonotype was seen many times. A much larger clone differs from this one at a single base, so this may be a read error. J is TRBJ2-1 and V is TRBV5-5; D ambiguous. Gene TRBJ2-7 matches the end of the DNA better, so the J call may be wrong. CDR3 length equals 13 residues. Germline CDR1 reads SGHKS; CDR2 reads YYEKEE (reference sequence). The CDR3 reads CASSLNPYNEQYF. DNA of the CDR3: TGTGCCAGCAGCTTGAATCCCTACAATGAGCAGTACTTC.

This clonotype has just a few counts. This sequence joins TRBV19 and TRBJ2-7, with 7 bases identical to TRBD1. Trimming at V came to 4 bases and at J to 0 bases, leaving 3 bases not matched to a gene. This CDR3 region has 14 residues. The germline CDR1 and CDR2 sequences are LNHDA and SQIVND (reference sequence). The CDR3 loop is CASSRDSGSYEQYF. Written as DNA, the CDR3 is TGTGCCAGTAGTAGGGACAGCGGCTCCTACGAGCAGTACTTC.

Ten or more counts support this clonotype. This chain joins TRBV5-1 and TRBJ2-5; D call uncertain. V was pared by 4 bases and J by 4 bases, with 20 bases between. The CDR3 is 16 residues long. Germline values: CDR1 SGHRS, CDR2 YFSETQ. CDR3 amino acids: CASSPGTIVKGETQYF. The CDR3 DNA reads TGCGCCAGCAGCCCCGGTACCATCGTCAAGGGAGAGACCCAGTACTTC.

This clonotype came up a few times. The chain carries TRBV6-6 and TRBJ1-4, with D maybe TRBD1 (5 bases). The length of the CDR3 is 14 residues. CDR1 and CDR2 (germline): MNHNY, SVGAGI (reference sequence). Trimming cost V 2 bases and J 4 bases, with 8 bases left between them. The CDR3 DNA sequence: TGTGCCAGCAGTTACGGACAAGTTAATGAAAAACTGTTTTTT. Translating gives CASSYGQVNEKLFF.

This clonotype has at least ten counts. This chain joins TRBV4-2 and TRBJ1-1, with no clear D. The germline CDR1 and CDR2 sequences are LGHNA and YNFKEQ. The CDR3 is 16 residues long. Trimming shortened V by 0 bases and J by 0 bases, and 11 bases separated the two germline ends. As DNA, the CDR3 is TGTGCCAGCAGCCAAGACGTCCAGATATTGAACACTGAAGCTTTCTTT. Amino acids: CASSQDVQILNTEAFF.

The sample holds a few counts of this clonotype. The V and J genes are TRBV7-2 and TRBJ2-3; 15 bases map to TRBD2. Losses at the gene ends were 5 bases for V and 1 base for J; bases not matched to a gene: 7. Germline V lookup: CDR1 SGHTA, CDR2 FQGNSA. The CDR3 consists of 18 residues. The CDR3 bases are TGTGCCAGCAGCGCGGGACTAGCGGGGGGCCGGGGCACAGATACGCAGTATTTT. Its translation is CASSAGLAGGRGTDTQYF.

The chain links TRBV5-1 to TRBJ1-1, with D possibly being TRBD1 (5 bases). Trimming took 2 bases from V and 7 from J, leaving 15 bases between them. Germline CDR1 SGHRS, CDR2 YFSETQ. The CDR3 has 14 residues. CDR3 residues: CASSFSGGGDEAFF. CDR3 DNA sequence: TGCGCCAGCAGCTTCTCCGGGGGGGGGGATGAAGCTTTCTTT.

The chain combines TRBV6-5 with TRBJ2-1; no definite D call. Germline V gene lookup returns CDR1 MNHEY and CDR2 SVGAGI. Trimming took off 0 bases at V and 0 bases at J, with 12 bases between the two ends. This CDR3 is built from 17 residues. CDR3 in DNA: TGTGCCAGCAGTTACTCTATCCGGTCGACCTCCTACAATGAGCAGTTCTTC. This codes for CASSYSIRSTSYNEQFF.

This sequence joins TRBV5-1 and TRBJ1-1; D is unclear. Per germline, CDR1 SGHRS and CDR2 YFSETQ. This CDR3 is built from 14 residues. With 0 bases removed from V and 8 bases from J, the gap between germline ends came to 14 bases. This chain's CDR3 is CASSLGGQQWEAFF. The CDR3 nucleotides are TGCGCCAGCAGCTTGGGAGGGCAGCAGTGGGAAGCTTTCTTT.

This clonotype was picked up many times. The chain carries TRBV7-2 and TRBJ2-5; 9 positions match TRBD2. The CDR3 totals 16 residues. Germline CDR1 SGHTA, CDR2 FQGNSA. Trimming cost V 0 bases and J 4 bases; bases outside gene matches: 6. The CDR3 sequence: CASSLAGGGAGETQYF. CDR3 nucleotides: TGTGCCAGCAGCTTAGCTGGCGGGGGGGCCGGAGAGACCCAGTACTTC.

Concerning this clonotype: A much larger clone sits a single nucleotide away, making a read error possible. This sequence joins TRBV20-1 and TRBJ2-5, with D perhaps given as TRBD1 or TRBD2 (5 bases each). Germline assignment: CDR1 DFQATT and CDR2 SNEGSKA (reference sequence). Trimming pared 6 bases from V and 11 bases from J, leaving 19 bases between. The CDR3 is 12 amino acids. The CDR3 reads CSAGTQYNEQYF. The CDR3 DNA follows: TGCAGTGCCGGGACCCAATACAATGAGCAGTACTTC.

This clonotype was recorded many times. This chain connects TRBV20-1 to TRBJ1-1; weak D call: TRBD1 (5 bases). The CDR3 extends over 11 amino acids. Germline values: CDR1 DFQATT, CDR2 SNEGSKA (reference sequence). The ends were cut back, 3 bases at V and 6 bases at J, with 8 bases in the middle. CDR3 sequence reads: CSASRRAEAFF. For the CDR3, the DNA is TGCAGTGCTAGTCGCAGGGCTGAAGCTTTCTTT.

This clonotype was observed many times. The chain has TRBV20-1 and TRBJ2-3; 8 bases match TRBD2. Germline trimming cut 3 bases from V and 4 bases from J; bases unmatched to any gene: 3. CDR3 length: 13 residues. Germline values: CDR1 DFQATT, CDR2 SNEGSKA (reference sequence). As DNA, the CDR3 is TGCAGTGCTAGCGGGGGGGCCGCAGATACGCAGTATTTT. Translating it yields CSASGGAADTQYF.

This clonotype came up a few times. The chain recombines TRBV27 with TRBJ1-4; D possibly corresponds to TRBD1 (6 bases). This CDR3 spans 11 amino acids. The V end lost 2 bases, the J end lost 13 bases, and 8 bases lay between the germline ends. In germline, CDR1 is MNHEY, CDR2 SMNVEV (reference sequence). CDR3 residues: CASSLQGRLFF. The DNA of the CDR3 is TGTGCCAGCAGTTTACAGGGGAGACTGTTTTTT.

The gene calls are TRBV27 and TRBJ2-2; maybe TRBD2 (5 bases). V lost 5 bases to trimming and J lost 6 bases, with 13 bases between them. The CDR3 totals 14 residues. Germline assignment: CDR1 MNHEY and CDR2 SMNVEV (reference sequence). The CDR3 sequence: CASSGELVPGELFF. The CDR3 region has the DNA TGTGCCAGCAGTGGGGAACTAGTCCCCGGGGAGCTGTTTTTT.

The table lists this clonotype with many counts. The genes are TRBV15 and TRBJ2-5; 7 nucleotides line up with TRBD2. Germline V gene data show CDR1 as LNHNV and CDR2 as YYDKDF (reference sequence). The CDR3 covers 17 residues. J was trimmed by 1 base and V by 6 bases; bases with no gene match: 14. CDR3 bases: TGTGCCACCAGGAATCTCCGCGGAGCGGGGAGCCAAGAGACCCAGTACTTC. Its protein is CATRNLRGAGSQETQYF.

This clonotype showed up just a few times. This chain uses TRBV5-1 with TRBJ2-5; D may be TRBD2 (5 bases). V lost 4 bases to trimming and J lost 5 bases, with 15 bases between them. Germline loops: CDR1 SGHRS, CDR2 YFSETQ. The CDR3 totals 14 residues. The CDR3 region has the DNA TGCGCCAGCAGCCCGGAAGTACGAGGGGAGACCCAGTACTTC. This codes for CASSPEVRGETQYF. Based on the CDR3 plus reference TRBV5-1 and TRBJ2-5, the full variable domain is KAGVTQTPRYLIKTRGQQVTLSCSPISGHRSVSWYQQTPGQGLQFLFEYFSETQRNKGNFPGRFSGRQFSNSRSEMNVSTLELGDSALYLCASSPEVRGETQYFGPGTRLLVL.

This clonotype has only one observation. A much larger clone is a single base away; this may be a read error. The chain uses TRBV12-3 or TRBV12-4 and TRBJ2-1; D unclear. This CDR3 has 12 amino acids. Between the trimmed V and J ends, which lost 5 bases and 10 bases, there was a span of 12 bases. In DNA form, the CDR3 reads TGTGCCAGCAGTCTCACGACCGTCGAGCAGTTCTTC. Protein: CASSLTTVEQFF.

The table lists this clonotype with a few counts. A much bigger clone sits one base away, suggesting this may be a read error. The chain employs TRBV7-3 and TRBJ2-5; tentatively, D is TRBD1 or TRBD2 (6 bases each). The CDR3 length is 18 residues. Germline loops: CDR1 SGHTA, CDR2 FQGTGA. V lost 4 bases and J 11 bases, leaving 32 bases between the germline ends. The CDR3 is CASSSQPPGAESYNEQYF. The CDR3 DNA is TGTGCCAGCAGCTCACAACCCCCGGGGGCAGAATCCTACAATGAGCAGTACTTC. Filled out from reference TRBV7-3 and TRBJ2-5, the complete variable domain reads GAGVSQTPSNKVTEKGKYVELRCDPISGHTALYWYRQSLGQGPEFLIYFQGTGAADDSGLPNDRFFAVRPEGSVSTLKIQRTERGDSAVYLCASSSQPPGAESYNEQYFGPGTRLLVL.

Only a few counts were recorded for this clonotype. This may come from a read error, since a much larger clone is one base off. The rearrangement joins TRBV5-1 to TRBJ2-7, with 8 bases that match TRBD1. This CDR3 has 14 amino acids. The germline V gene has CDR1 SGHRS and CDR2 YFSETQ. V trimming: 7 bases; J trimming: 7 bases; junction bases outside the gene matches: 13. CDR3 amino acids: CASSRGQGYNEQYF. DNA for the CDR3: TGCGCCAGCTCTCGCGGACAGGGATACAATGAGCAGTACTTC.

The V gene is TRBV6-2 or TRBV6-3, the J gene TRBJ2-5; 9 bases are shared with TRBD2. The J call may be wrong; the DNA end is better matched by TRBJ2-7. CDR3 length: 15 amino acids. CDR1 is MNHEY, CDR2 SVGEGT, per germline. This chain's CDR3 is CASSHGGLAVLEQYF. CDR3 DNA: TGTGCCAGCAGCCACGGGGGACTAGCCGTCCTCGAGCAGTACTTC.

This clonotype has ten or more counts. The rearrangement uses TRBV5-1 and TRBJ2-1, with TRBD2 matching over 9 bases. Germline CDR1 reads SGHRS; CDR2 reads YFSETQ. CDR3 length: 15 amino acids. V trimming: 5 bases; J trimming: 9 bases; junction bases outside the gene matches: 12. The CDR3 reads CASSDSAGGTGEQFF. In DNA form, the CDR3 reads TGCGCCAGCAGTGACTCAGCGGGGGGAACGGGTGAGCAGTTCTTC.

V and J are TRBV7-2 and TRBJ2-5; TRBD1 aligns across 8 bases. Germline loops: CDR1 SGHTA, CDR2 FQGNSA. The CDR3 has 15 amino acids. V dropped 1 base and J dropped 5; count of bases not matched to a gene: 6. The DNA of the CDR3 is TGTGCCAGCAGCTTAGGGGGACAGGCCCAGGAGACCCAGTACTTC. It translates to CASSLGGQAQETQYF.

This clonotype showed up many times. This chain links TRBV7-9 with TRBJ2-5, with D possibly matching TRBD2 (5 bases). The CDR3 consists of 14 residues. Germline V CDR1 and CDR2: SEHNR, FQNEAQ (reference sequence). V was clipped by 3 bases and J by 6 bases, with 14 bases between them. CDR3 sequence: CASSFEGDRKTQYF. The CDR3 bases are TGTGCCAGCAGCTTCGAGGGTGATCGAAAGACCCAGTACTTC.

The table lists this clonotype with many counts. The V gene is TRBV25-1, the J gene TRBJ1-6; a possible D gene is TRBD1 (5 bases). The length of the CDR3 is 17 residues. V was pared by 1 base and J by 0 bases, with 10 bases between. Germline lookup yields CDR1 MGHDK and CDR2 SYGVNS. CDR3 coding DNA: TGTGCCAGCAGTGAATTCAGGGAGAGCTCCTATAATTCACCCCTCCACTTT. This sequence encodes CASSEFRESSYNSPLHF.

As for this clonotype: The conserved phenylalanine or tryptophan is not found at the CDR3 terminus, so this likely reflects a read error. Because the CDR3's place on the DNA is in doubt, the DNA is left out and the CDR3 is given as listed by TCRdb. The V call is TRBV2, the J call TRBJ2-1; the table gives TRBD1 as D, unverified against the DNA. The CDR3 has 13 residues if both end residues are counted. The V gene's germline CDR1 is SNHLY and CDR2 FYNNEI. The CDR3 here is CASSVGLGGRGFV.

The table lists this clonotype with many counts. CDR3 DNA: TGTGCCATCAGTGAGGGGGGTAGCGGGGTCTCCGGAGAGACCCAGTACTTC. It encodes CAISEGGSGVSGETQYF. The gene calls are TRBV10-3 and TRBJ2-5, with 8 bases matching TRBD2. V gave up 2 bases and J gave up 4 bases; unmatched junction bases: 12. CDR3 length: 17 residues. Germline V CDR1 and CDR2: ENHRY, SYGVKD.

This clonotype has at least ten counts. The junction shows a germline mismatch at one end, possibly a read error. The chain recombines TRBV7-2 with TRBJ2-3, with 10 bases fitting TRBD2. This CDR3 region has 15 residues. Per the germline V gene, CDR1 is SGHTA and CDR2 is FQGNSA. The CDR3 DNA reads as TGTGCCAGCAGCCTAGCGGGGGCTCGCACAGATACGCAGTATTTT. Its translation: CASSLAGARTDTQYF.

The V gene is TRBV28, the J gene TRBJ1-1; D ambiguous. This CDR3 is built from 14 residues. The V gene's germline CDR1 is MDHEN and CDR2 SYDVKM. Trimming took 2 bases from V and 4 from J, leaving 11 bases between them. The CDR3 is CASSLLLRSTEAFF. CDR3 DNA sequence: TGTGCCAGCAGTTTACTTCTACGGAGCACTGAAGCTTTCTTT.